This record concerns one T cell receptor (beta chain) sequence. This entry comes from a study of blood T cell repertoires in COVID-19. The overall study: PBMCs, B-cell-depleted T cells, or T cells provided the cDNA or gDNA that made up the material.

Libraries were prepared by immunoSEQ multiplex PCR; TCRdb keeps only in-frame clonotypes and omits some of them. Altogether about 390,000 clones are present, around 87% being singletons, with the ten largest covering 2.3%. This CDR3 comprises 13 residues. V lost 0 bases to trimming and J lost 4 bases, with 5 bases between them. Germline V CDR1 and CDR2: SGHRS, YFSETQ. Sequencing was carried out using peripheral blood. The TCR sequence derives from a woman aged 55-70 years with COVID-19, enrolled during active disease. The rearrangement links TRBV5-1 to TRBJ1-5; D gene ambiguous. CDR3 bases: TGCGCCAGCAGCTTGGGGGAGAATCAGCCCCAGCATTTT. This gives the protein CASSLGENQPQHF.